Each of the 11 T cell receptor beta chains below was sequenced from the same sample in a study of shared clonotypes between healthy human individuals. Sequencing used immunoSEQ multiplex PCR; TCRdb keeps in-frame clones, though not all of them. Of 2 million or so clones in the sample, about 95% were seen once. What was sequenced was naive CD4+ T cells sorted from blood. The subset here: CD45RA+ positively selected. The receptors here all came from a man younger than 35 in good health.

The gene calls are TRBV30 and TRBJ2-6; D is possibly TRBD2 (6 bases). V gave up 3 bases and J gave up 2 bases, with 14 bases separating them. The CDR3 is 16 amino acids. Germline-derived CDR1 and CDR2 are GTSNPN and SVGIG (reference sequence). The CDR3 coding sequence is TGTGCCTGGAGCCACGGGGCGGGGACTGGGGCCAACGTCCTGACTTTC. Its translation: CAWSHGAGTGANVLTF.

This clone was counted once. The chain combines TRBV2 with TRBJ1-2; TRBD1 is a possible D gene (5 bases). The CDR3 runs to 12 residues. Germline assignment: CDR1 SNHLY and CDR2 FYNNEI. V was clipped by 0 bases and J by 10 bases, with 9 bases between them. This CDR3 is CASSEADKTYTF. In DNA, the CDR3 is TGTGCCAGCAGTGAAGCGGACAAGACCTACACCTTC.

Details on this clone: This CDR3 is also generated by other DNA sequences in the sample. This chain uses TRBV6-5 with TRBJ1-6; the D is unclear. CDR1 is MNHEY and CDR2 is SVGAGI in the germline V gene. This CDR3 has 12 amino acids. The ends were cut back, 2 bases at V and 7 bases at J, with 3 bases in the middle. DNA of the CDR3: TGTGCCAGCAGTTACCTGAATTCACCCCTCCACTTT. The encoded protein is CASSYLNSPLHF.

The rearrangement joins TRBV15 to TRBJ1-2; D gene unclear. The CDR3 spans 13 residues. Germline assignment: CDR1 LNHNV and CDR2 YYDKDF (reference sequence). V was cut by 0 bases and J by 4 bases, with 6 bases left in between. CDR3 bases: TGTGCCACCAGCAGAGATCTCCTCTATGGCTACACCTTC. This sequence encodes CATSRDLLYGYTF.

Comment on this clone: Other DNA sequences within the sample encode an identical CDR3. The chain has TRBV9 and TRBJ2-3; possible D gene TRBD2, 6 bases. The CDR3 consists of 15 residues. Germline V gene sequence: CDR1 SGDLS, CDR2 YYNGEE. The ends were cut back, 0 bases at V and 3 bases at J, with 11 bases in the middle. This chain's CDR3 is CASSVVAGRTDTQYF. CDR3 nucleotide sequence: TGTGCCAGCAGCGTAGTTGCGGGAAGGACAGATACGCAGTATTTT. Using reference TRBV9 and TRBJ2-3 for the parts outside the CDR3, the full variable domain is DSGVTQTPKHLITATGQRVTLRCSPRSGDLSVYWYQQSLDQGLQFLIQYYNGEERAKGNILERFSAQQFPDLHSELNLSSLELGDSALYFCASSVVAGRTDTQYFGPGTRLTVL.

The rearrangement joins TRBV18 to TRBJ2-3; the match to TRBD1 covers 7 bases. The germline CDR1 and CDR2 sequences are KGHSH and LQKENI. Trimming removed 3 bases from V and 2 bases from J; junction bases left unmatched: 2. This CDR3 is 14 amino acids long. CDR3 protein: CASSPTGYTDTQYF. The CDR3 coding sequence is TGTGCCAGCTCACCGACAGGGTACACAGATACGCAGTATTTT.

This clone came up once. The chain links TRBV5-1 to TRBJ2-7, with D perhaps matching TRBD2 (6 bases). The CDR3 covers 14 residues. Germline loops: CDR1 SGHRS, CDR2 YFSETQ. V was shortened by 2 bases and J by 1 base, with 10 bases between the two germline ends. The CDR3 nucleotides are TGCGCCAGCAGCTTCCGGGACTTATCCTACGAGCAGTACTTC. Its translation: CASSFRDLSYEQYF.

In this sample, this clone turned up once. V gene TRBV5-1 combines with J gene TRBJ2-7; 11 bases fit TRBD2. This CDR3 contains 19 residues. In germline, CDR1 is SGHRS, CDR2 YFSETQ. V gave up 1 base and J gave up 0 bases; unmatched junction bases: 12. The CDR3 sequence: CASSLSAGTSGSPSYEQYF. As DNA, the CDR3 is TGCGCCAGCAGCTTGTCGGCGGGAACTAGCGGGAGCCCCTCCTACGAGCAGTACTTC.

This clone was recorded once. V and J are TRBV5-6 and TRBJ2-7; 8 bases fit TRBD1. The V and J ends lost 4 bases and 0 bases, in that order; junction bases with no gene match: 6. CDR3 length equals 15 residues. Looked up from germline, CDR1 is SGHDT and CDR2 is YYEEEE. The CDR3: CASSLRDRSSYEQYF. The CDR3 DNA sequence: TGTGCCAGCAGCCTCCGGGACAGGAGCTCCTACGAGCAGTACTTC.

This rearrangement joins TRBV10-2 to TRBJ2-2, with TRBD1 matching over 8 bases. J lost 4 bases, V lost 3 bases, and 4 bases had no gene match. This CDR3 has 15 amino acids. Looked up from germline, CDR1 is WSHSY and CDR2 is SAAADI. CDR3 DNA sequence: TGCGCCAGCAGTGACTGGGACAGGACCACCGGGGAGCTGTTTTTT. Translated, it gives CASSDWDRTTGELFF.

This chain joins TRBV29-1 and TRBJ1-1; 8 bases match TRBD1. CDR3 length equals 12 residues. CDR1 and CDR2 from the germline V gene are SQVTM and ANQGSEA. Trimming removed 5 bases from V and 8 bases from J; junction bases left unmatched: 7. The CDR3 sequence: CSVTRGLGEAFF. CDR3 DNA sequence: TGCAGCGTTACCAGGGGGCTCGGGGAAGCTTTCTTT.